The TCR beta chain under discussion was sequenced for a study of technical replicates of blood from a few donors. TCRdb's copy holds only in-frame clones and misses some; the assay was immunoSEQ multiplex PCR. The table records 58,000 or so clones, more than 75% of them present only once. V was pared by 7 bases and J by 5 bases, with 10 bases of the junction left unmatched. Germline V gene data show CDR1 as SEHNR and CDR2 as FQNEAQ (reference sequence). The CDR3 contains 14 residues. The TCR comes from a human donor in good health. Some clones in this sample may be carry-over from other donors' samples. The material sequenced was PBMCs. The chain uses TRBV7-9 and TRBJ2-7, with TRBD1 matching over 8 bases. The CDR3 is CASKKQGGADEQYF. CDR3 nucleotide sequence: TGTGCCAGCAAGAAACAGGGGGGTGCAGACGAGCAGTACTTC.